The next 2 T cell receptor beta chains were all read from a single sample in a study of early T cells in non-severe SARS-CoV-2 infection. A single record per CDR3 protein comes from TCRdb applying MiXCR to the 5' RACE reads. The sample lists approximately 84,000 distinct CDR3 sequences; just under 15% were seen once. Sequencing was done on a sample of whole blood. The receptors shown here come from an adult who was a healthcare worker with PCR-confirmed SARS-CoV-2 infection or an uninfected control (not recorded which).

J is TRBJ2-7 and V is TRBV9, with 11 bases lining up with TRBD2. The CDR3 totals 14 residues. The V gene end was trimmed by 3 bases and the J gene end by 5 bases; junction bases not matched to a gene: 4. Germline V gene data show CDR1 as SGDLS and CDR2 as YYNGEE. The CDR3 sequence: CASSGTSGSHEQYF. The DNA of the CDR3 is TGTGCCAGCAGCGGAACTAGCGGGAGCCACGAGCAGTACTTC.

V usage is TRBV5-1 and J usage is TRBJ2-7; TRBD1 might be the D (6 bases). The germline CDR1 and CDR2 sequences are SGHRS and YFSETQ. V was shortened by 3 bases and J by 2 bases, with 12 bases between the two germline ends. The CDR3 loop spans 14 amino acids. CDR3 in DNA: TGCGCCAGCAGCTCACAGGGACCTCCCTACGAGCAGTACTTC. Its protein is CASSSQGPPYEQYF.